The sequence of this T cell receptor (beta chain) was determined in a study of graft-versus-host responses after intestinal transplantation. Losses at the gene ends were 4 bases for V and 6 bases for J; bases not matched to a gene: 9. The CDR3 is 14 amino acids. The V gene's germline CDR1 is KGHSH and CDR2 LQKENI. TCRdb's copy holds only in-frame clones and misses some; the assay was immunoSEQ multiplex PCR. The data show about 120,000 clones, roughly 91% seen once. For this clone: Its specificity is unknown.

The chain recombines TRBV18 with TRBJ2-7; 7 bases line up with TRBD2. This TCR derives from a human donor who received an intestinal transplant. The material sequenced was unstimulated CD4+ T cells sorted from spleen or lymph node cells, taken before intestinal transplant. CDR3 in DNA: TGTGCCAGCTCACAGAGAGGGAGGGCCTCCGAGCAGTACTTC. It codes for CASSQRGRASEQYF.